This T cell receptor (beta chain) was captured by sequencing in a study of regulatory T cells in long-lasting Graves disease. The study's findings and limits: Under persistent disease, TRBV28, TRBJ1-2 and TRBJ2-5 were used preferentially.

This CDR3 is 15 amino acids long. The V gene's germline CDR1 is LGHDT and CDR2 YNNKEL (reference sequence). V was pared by 6 bases and J by 4 bases, with 6 bases of the junction left unmatched. Construction of TCR beta libraries relied on iRepertoire HTBI primers and on Arm-PCR targeting CDR3 regions. Via MiXCR, TCRdb re-called the multiplex PCR reads, giving one row per CDR3 protein. Of almost 350,000 distinct CDR3 sequences in the sample, around a fifth were seen once. Time point described: persistent/refractory GD, antithyroid drugs over 5 years with positive TRAb. PBMCs provided the RNA from which the TCR library was made. A word on this clonotype: Its antigen is unidentified.

Sequenced here: peripheral blood mononuclear cells (PBMCs), sampled when the disease was refractory, from a patient treated with antithyroid drugs. This sequence originates from a female donor with Graves disease. V gene TRBV3-1 combines with J gene TRBJ2-2, with 9 nucleotides matching TRBD1. The CDR3 DNA reads as TGTGCCAGCAGGGGACAGGGAAACCCCACCGGGGAGCTGTTTTTT. Amino acids: CASRGQGNPTGELFF.